The 2 T cell receptor beta chains below come from one sample, sequenced in a study of post-analysis software for immune sequencing data. Study-wide results and limits: In patients, TRBV5-6, TRBV5-1 and TRBV20-1 belonged to five TRBV segments found more frequently than in controls.

Antigens for these TCRs are unknown. Each TCR beta cDNA library carried unique molecular identifiers. TCRdb independently ran MiXCR on the PCR reads; one entry per CDR3 protein. The table records roughly 800,000 distinct CDR3 sequences, around 53% of them present only once. Sequencing used blood. The origin of the receptors is a girl aged 5-17 years with multiple sclerosis.

This rearrangement joins TRBV10-2 to TRBJ2-1, with 12 bases identical to TRBD2. V lost 2 bases, J lost 7 bases, and 3 bases stayed unmatched. CDR3 size: 15 residues. Germline loops: CDR1 WSHSY, CDR2 SAAADI. This CDR3 reads CASSETSGRPNEQFF. The DNA of the CDR3 is TGCGCCAGCAGTGAGACTAGCGGGAGGCCGAATGAGCAGTTCTTC.

This clonotype was seen only a few times. The CDR3 spells CASSYDLRDTEAFF. In DNA form, the CDR3 reads TGTGCCAGCAGTTATGACTTAAGGGACACTGAAGCTTTCTTT. The chain recombines TRBV6-5 with TRBJ1-1; the D is unclear. V shed 3 bases and J shed 3 bases, with 11 bases lying between them. CDR3 length: 14 residues. Germline V gives CDR1 MNHEY, CDR2 SVGAGI.